The clone carrying this TCR beta chain was seen a few times. Its antigen is not known. Trimming stripped 2 bases from V and 10 bases from J, with 6 bases between. CDR3 length: 11 residues. The sample comes from a study of CD8 T cells in ankylosing spondylitis. TCRdb called the 5' RACE reads again in MiXCR, with one record for every CDR3 protein. Of 25,000 to 35,000 distinct CDR3 sequences in the sample, under 40% were seen once. Notes on the study in general: Reports say disease-linked clones showed up significantly more in matched ankylosing spondylitis synovial fluid. Before this, some motif variants had been reported in reactive arthritis synovial fluid and blood. In ankylosing spondylitis blood, a motif of roughly eight highly homologous TCR beta variants appeared characteristic.

This clonotype originated in a male donor with ankylosing spondylitis. The chain joins TRBV12-3 or TRBV12-4 to TRBJ2-1; D remains unclear. The sequenced sample consisted of synovial fluid, either unsorted or a sorted T cell fraction (not recorded which). CDR3 region: CASSLSGEQFF. CDR3 coding DNA: TGTGCCAGCAGTTTAAGTGGCGAGCAGTTCTTC.